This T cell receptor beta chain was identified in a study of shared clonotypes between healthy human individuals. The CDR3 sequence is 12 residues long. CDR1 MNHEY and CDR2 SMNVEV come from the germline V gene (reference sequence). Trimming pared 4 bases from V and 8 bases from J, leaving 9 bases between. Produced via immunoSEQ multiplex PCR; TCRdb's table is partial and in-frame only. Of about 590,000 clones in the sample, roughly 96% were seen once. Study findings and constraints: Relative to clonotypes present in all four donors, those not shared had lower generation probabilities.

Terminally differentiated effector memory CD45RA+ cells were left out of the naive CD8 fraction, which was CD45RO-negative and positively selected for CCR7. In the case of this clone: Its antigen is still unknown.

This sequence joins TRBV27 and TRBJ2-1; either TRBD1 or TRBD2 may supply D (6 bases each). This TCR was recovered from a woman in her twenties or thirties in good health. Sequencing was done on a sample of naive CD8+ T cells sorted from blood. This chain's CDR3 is CASSWGADEQFF. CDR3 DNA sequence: TGTGCCAGCAGTTGGGGGGCGGATGAGCAGTTCTTC.